The clone carrying this TCR beta chain is a singleton in its sample. The data were obtained in a study of blood T cell repertoires in COVID-19. TCRdb keeps only in-frame clones here, not all; method: immunoSEQ multiplex PCR. The data contain 95,000 to 120,000 clones, 75% to 90% of them singletons. The CDR3 consists of 15 residues. CDR1 and CDR2 from the germline V gene are LGHDT and YNNKEL (reference sequence). V was cut by 3 bases and J by 5 bases, with 16 bases left in between. The source is a woman aged 50 to 60 with acute or convalescent COVID-19. The chain is built from TRBV3-1 (or the pseudogene TRBV3-2) and TRBJ2-5; D remains ambiguous. Specimen: peripheral blood. The CDR3 here is CASSHSPITHETQYF. DNA of the CDR3: TGTGCCAGCAGCCACTCCCCTATCACCCACGAGACCCAGTACTTC.